The T cell receptor beta chain under discussion was sequenced for a study of breast tumors, draining lymph nodes, adjacent tissues. Whole-study results and caveats: Tumors had less TCR diversity than lymph nodes, more than nontumor tissue. Luminal-like breast cancer showed significantly higher tumor–nontumor repertoire similarity than basal-like.

Germline V gene lookup returns CDR1 DFQATT and CDR2 SNEGSKA (reference sequence). Trimming took 0 bases from V and 1 from J, leaving 14 bases between them. This CDR3 is 16 amino acids long. About this clonotype itself: The antigen remains unidentified.

TCRdb called the multiplex PCR reads again in MiXCR, with one record for every CDR3 protein. The profile shows a few hundred thousand distinct CDR3 sequences, 34% of them singletons. Breast cancer patients provided tissue from their axillary draining lymph nodes. Sequencing used axillary lymph node tissue. The chain recombines TRBV20-1 with TRBJ2-3, with D uncertain. The source of this sequence is a female donor with breast cancer. Some clones in this sample may be carry-over from other donors' samples. CDR3 nucleotides: TGCAGTGCTAGAGATTTTTCGGCTTGGGGCACAGATACGCAGTATTTT. It codes for CSARDFSAWGTDTQYF.